These 24 T cell receptor beta chains came from one sample sequenced in a study of T cell changes during pregnancy in multiple sclerosis. Sequenced by immunoSEQ multiplex PCR; TCRdb stores in-frame clones only, minus some. This sample carries fewer than 90,000 clones, 94% of them seen once, and the ten largest clones take roughly 1.7%. Sequences were derived from peripheral blood, sampled after pregnancy. These receptors came from a female donor in good health, enrolled as a control in a pregnancy study.

The rearrangement links TRBV11-2 to TRBJ2-1; TRBD1 aligns across 11 bases. The germline V gene encodes CDR1 SGHAT and CDR2 FQNNGV. This CDR3 has 16 residues. With V trimmed by 1 base and J by 3 bases, 2 bases remained unmatched. The CDR3 region has the DNA TGTGCCAGCAGCTTAGTGGGACAGGGGGTCTACAATGAGCAGTTCTTC. This sequence encodes CASSLVGQGVYNEQFF.

The J gene is TRBJ2-1, the V gene TRBV7-2; the D gene is possibly TRBD2 (5 bases). Trimming took 2 bases from V and 5 from J, leaving 13 bases between them. The CDR3 runs 15 residues. CDR1 and CDR2 (germline): SGHTA, FQGNSA. The chain's CDR3 is CASSLQLGRDNEQFF. In nucleotides, the CDR3 is TGTGCCAGCAGCTTACAACTAGGTAGAGACAATGAGCAGTTCTTC.

The chain has TRBV6-1 and TRBJ2-7; TRBD2 aligns across 8 bases. The CDR3 runs to 16 residues. Unmatched junction bases numbered 9, after V lost 1 base and J lost 4 bases. CDR1 is MNHNS, CDR2 SASEGT, per germline. The CDR3 bases are TGTGCCAGCAGTGAAGGTACCGGGAGGGCCCTTTACGAGCAGTACTTC. Its protein is CASSEGTGRALYEQYF.

V is TRBV6-5 and J is TRBJ2-3; no definite D call. This CDR3 is built from 13 residues. Per the germline V gene, CDR1 is MNHEY and CDR2 is SVGAGI. V was cut by 2 bases and J by 6 bases, with 9 bases left in between. CDR3 sequence reads: CASSYEVGDTQYF. The DNA for the CDR3 is TGTGCCAGCAGTTACGAGGTTGGGGATACGCAGTATTTT.

The CDR3 protein is CASSLWASGSETQYF. CDR3 bases: TGCGCCAGCAGCTTGTGGGCTAGCGGGAGTGAGACCCAGTACTTC. The chain is built from TRBV5-1 and TRBJ2-5; 10 bases are a match to TRBD2. The CDR3 is 15 amino acids. Trimming cost V 1 base and J 5 bases; bases outside gene matches: 5. The germline V gene encodes CDR1 SGHRS and CDR2 YFSETQ.

This clone was found once. The J gene is TRBJ1-1, the V gene TRBV18, with 9 bases that match TRBD1. V dropped 3 bases and J dropped 2; count of bases not matched to a gene: 4. CDR1 and CDR2 (germline): KGHSH, LQKENI. The CDR3 length is 15 residues. The CDR3 sequence is CASSPMDRGNTEAFF. The CDR3 DNA reads as TGTGCCAGCTCACCCATGGACAGGGGAAACACTGAAGCTTTCTTT.

The chain employs TRBV6-5 and TRBJ2-5; no firm D call. Trimming shortened V by 10 bases and J by 7 bases, and 13 bases separated the two germline ends. The CDR3 totals 11 residues. CDR1 MNHEY and CDR2 SVGAGI come from the germline V gene. CDR3 bases: TGTGCCACTGAACAAGAACGGACCCAGTACTTC. Translation gives CATEQERTQYF.

V usage is TRBV7-6 and J usage is TRBJ1-5, with D perhaps TRBD1 (5 bases). V lost 5 bases, J lost 2 bases, and 13 bases lay in between. The CDR3 is made up of 15 amino acids. Germline CDR1 and CDR2: SGHVS and FNYEAQ. DNA of the CDR3: TGTGCCAGCAGCCTAGTGGGGCAGGGCAATCAGCCCCAGCATTTT. Residues: CASSLVGQGNQPQHF.

Concerning this clone: The junction does not match germline at one end; this may be a read error. The chain uses TRBV29-1 and TRBJ2-5; 14 bases are shared with TRBD2. In germline, CDR1 is SQVTM, CDR2 ANQGSEA. This CDR3 comprises 15 residues. The CDR3, as DNA: TGCAGCGTGGAAGGGACTAGCGGGAGTTGGGAGACCCAGTACTTC. Protein sequence: CSVEGTSGSWETQYF.

This chain connects TRBV6-5 to TRBJ1-2, with D unresolved. Per the germline V gene, CDR1 is MNHEY and CDR2 is SVGAGI. CDR3 size: 14 residues. Trimming removed 0 bases at V and 8 bases at J, with 13 bases between. CDR3 residues: CASSYSEGPGGYTF. The CDR3 coding sequence is TGTGCCAGCAGTTACTCGGAGGGCCCCGGGGGCTACACCTTC.

The chain is built from TRBV7-2 and TRBJ2-2; a weak D match, TRBD1 (6 bases). This CDR3 comprises 16 residues. The V gene's germline CDR1 is SGHTA and CDR2 FQGNSA. V lost 2 bases and J lost 3, with 13 bases in between. CDR3 in DNA: TGTGCCAGCAGCTTACGGTGGACAGCCGACACCGGGGAGCTGTTTTTT. Amino acid sequence: CASSLRWTADTGELFF.

J is TRBJ1-3 and V is TRBV2; 12 positions agree with TRBD1. V shed 6 bases, J shed 4 bases, and the junction held 10 bases outside the gene matches. Looked up from germline, CDR1 is SNHLY and CDR2 is FYNNEI. The CDR3 consists of 17 residues. In nucleotides, the CDR3 is TGTGCCAGCAGCGGGACAGGGGGCTTCAGGTCCGGAAACACCATATATTTT. Translating gives CASSGTGGFRSGNTIYF.

The chain joins TRBV4-1 to TRBJ2-3; 14 nucleotides align to TRBD2. The CDR3 is made up of 21 amino acids. CDR1 is MGHRA, CDR2 YSYEKL, per germline. The V segment lost 2 bases and the J segment 1 base; nucleotides outside the gene matches: 14. CDR3 DNA: TGCGCCAGCAGCCAACCTTTCTGGGGACTAGCGGGAGAAGTTGGCACAGATACGCAGTATTTT. The encoded protein is CASSQPFWGLAGEVGTDTQYF.

This chain joins TRBV2 and TRBJ1-1; no reliable D call. The CDR3 has 14 amino acids. Germline CDR1 and CDR2: SNHLY and FYNNEI. Trimming removed 6 bases from V and 4 bases from J, with 15 bases in between. The DNA of the CDR3 is TGTGCCAGCAGCCCTGACACGAAAAGCACTGAAGCTTTCTTT. Translated, it gives CASSPDTKSTEAFF.

The CDR3 nucleotides read TGCGCCAGCAGCTTGGAGCCCTTCGGGGGCACAGATACGCAGTATTTT. Translated, it gives CASSLEPFGGTDTQYF. The chain has TRBV5-1 and TRBJ2-3; possibly TRBD2 for D (5 bases). V was shortened by 0 bases and J by 1 base, with 12 bases between the two germline ends. Germline loops: CDR1 SGHRS, CDR2 YFSETQ. The CDR3 loop spans 16 amino acids.

This chain uses TRBV19 with TRBJ2-7, with 8 bases matching TRBD1. The CDR3 is 14 amino acids. Germline CDR1 reads LNHDA; CDR2 reads SQIVND (reference sequence). After removal of 3 bases from V and 0 bases from J, the junction contained 1 base not matched to a gene. The CDR3 loop reads CASSIGQGSYEQYF. For the CDR3, the DNA is TGTGCCAGTAGTATCGGACAGGGCTCCTACGAGCAGTACTTC.

V is TRBV27 and J is TRBJ1-2; TRBD1 might be the D (5 bases). The CDR3 is 19 residues long. Per germline, CDR1 MNHEY and CDR2 SMNVEV (reference sequence). V was trimmed by 5 bases and J by 2 bases, leaving 27 bases between them. CDR3 in DNA: TGTGCCAGCAGTCTCCGAAGGACGGACACTTATCCAGCCAACTATGGCTACACCTTC. It yields the protein CASSLRRTDTYPANYGYTF.

This clone was seen just once. The rearrangement links TRBV29-1 to TRBJ2-7; D may be TRBD2 (6 bases). CDR1 is SQVTM and CDR2 is ANQGSEA in the germline V gene. The CDR3 contains 13 residues. The V and J ends lost 4 bases and 3 bases respectively, with 13 bases between them. CDR3 loop: CSVGRGPLYEQYF. In DNA form, the CDR3 reads TGCAGCGTTGGGAGGGGCCCTCTCTACGAGCAGTACTTC.

V and J are TRBV4-2 and TRBJ1-5; TRBD1 aligns across 8 bases. Germline CDR1 reads LGHNA; CDR2 reads YNFKEQ. V shed 11 bases and J 7 bases; nucleotides not matched to a gene: 13. The CDR3 is 14 residues long. Written as DNA, the CDR3 is TGTGCCCGTTACGGACAGGGCGGCGGGCAGCCCCAGCATTTT. Its protein is CARYGQGGGQPQHF.

This clone came up a few times. The V call is TRBV9, the J call TRBJ2-1, with 9 bases fitting TRBD1. V lost 4 bases, J lost 9 bases, and 8 bases stayed unmatched. Germline V gene sequence: CDR1 SGDLS, CDR2 YYNGEE. The length of the CDR3 is 14 residues. CDR3 nucleotides: TGTGCCAGCAGCAAGACAGGGGGGAATGGTGAGCAGTTCTTC. It codes for CASSKTGGNGEQFF.

J is TRBJ2-7 and V is TRBV6-5; D may be TRBD2 (5 bases). V lost 0 bases to trimming and J lost 6 bases, with 15 bases between them. This CDR3 spans 15 amino acids. The V gene's germline CDR1 is MNHEY and CDR2 SVGAGI. CDR3 coding DNA: TGTGCCAGCAGTTACTCGAAACTAGTTGGCGGCGAGCAGTACTTC. Its translation is CASSYSKLVGGEQYF.

This sequence joins TRBV30 and TRBJ2-7, with 9 bases fitting TRBD2. The trim removed 3 bases at V and 7 bases at J, leaving 10 bases unmatched. The CDR3 loop spans 14 amino acids. Germline CDR1 GTSNPN, CDR2 SVGIG (reference sequence). The chain's CDR3 is CAWSPDSGSREQYF. The CDR3 DNA reads as TGTGCCTGGAGCCCCGATAGCGGGAGCCGGGAGCAGTACTTC.

The chain uses TRBV28 and TRBJ2-3; 15 positions agree with TRBD2. The CDR3 loop spans 16 amino acids. V dropped 5 bases and J dropped 4; count of bases not matched to a gene: 4. Germline CDR1 and CDR2: MDHEN and SYDVKM. The CDR3 bases are TGTGCCAGCAGTCTCCGGACTAGCGGGAGGGCAGATACGCAGTATTTT. Translated: CASSLRTSGRADTQYF.

This chain uses TRBV6-4 with TRBJ2-1; TRBD2 matches at 12 bases. This CDR3 is 13 amino acids long. V shed 8 bases and J 8 bases; nucleotides not matched to a gene: 4. CDR1 and CDR2 (germline): MRHNA, SNTAGT. The CDR3 protein is CASSSGGVDEQFF. The CDR3 bases are TGTGCCAGCTCTAGCGGGGGGGTGGATGAGCAGTTCTTC.